Below are 4 T cell receptor beta chains sequenced from a single sample in a study of regulatory T cells in long-lasting Graves disease. The time point: newly diagnosed GD, antithyroid drugs for less than 3 months. From PBMCs, RNA was extracted and then used to make the TCR library. Assembly of TCR beta libraries relied on iRepertoire HTBI primers together with Arm-PCR of CDR3 regions. TCRdb redid the calling of the multiplex PCR reads with MiXCR, one entry per CDR3 protein. The sample includes approximately 350,000 distinct CDR3 sequences, approximately 12% of them seen just once. The same data also went into a second study, on T cells in Graves' hyperthyroidism and ophthalmopathy.

This specimen consisted of peripheral blood mononuclear cells (PBMCs), obtained at new diagnosis, from a patient treated with antithyroid drugs. The origin of the receptors is a woman aged 18-35 years with Graves disease.

The table lists this clonotype with a few counts. The gene calls are TRBV9 and TRBJ2-7; D remains unclear. Germline V gives CDR1 SGDLS, CDR2 YYNGEE. The length of the CDR3 is 15 residues. Trimming removed 4 bases at V and 5 bases at J, with 19 bases between. This chain's CDR3 is CASSPRALGSNEQYF. The CDR3 nucleotides are TGTGCCAGCAGCCCCCGGGCCCTAGGTTCGAACGAGCAGTACTTC.

The sample holds many counts of this clonotype. The chain links TRBV27 to TRBJ1-6; D might be TRBD1 (5 bases). Germline assignment: CDR1 MNHEY and CDR2 SMNVEV (reference sequence). V gave up 7 bases and J gave up 7 bases, with 20 bases separating them. This CDR3 region has 16 residues. In DNA, the CDR3 is TGTGCCAGCACAGAAACCTCCGGGACTTGGAATTCACCCCTCCACTTT. This sequence encodes CASTETSGTWNSPLHF.

This clonotype was picked up a small number of times. This chain connects TRBV2 to TRBJ2-5; TRBD2 agrees at 9 bases. The V gene's germline CDR1 is SNHLY and CDR2 FYNNEI. The V gene end was trimmed by 7 bases and the J gene end by 5 bases; junction bases not matched to a gene: 11. The CDR3 is 15 residues long. CDR3 region: CASIGDVAGAETQYF. The CDR3 DNA reads TGTGCCAGCATAGGAGATGTAGCGGGGGCGGAGACCCAGTACTTC.

The table lists this clonotype with many counts. A much larger clonotype is one base distant, so this may be a read error. The chain couples TRBV28 to TRBJ2-3; 7 bases agree with TRBD2. The CDR3 runs 15 residues. In germline, CDR1 is MDHEN, CDR2 SYDVKM. The CDR3 nucleotides read TGTGCCAGCAGAGAGGGACTATCGAGCACAGATGCGCAGTATTTT. Its protein product is CASREGLSSTDAQYF. The variable domain in full, completed from reference TRBV28 and TRBJ2-3, reads DVKVTQSSRYLVKRTGEKVFLECVQDMDHENMFWYRQDPGLGLRLIYFSYDVKMKEKGDIPEGYSVSREKKERFSLILESASTNQTSMYLCASREGLSSTDAQYFGPGTRLTVL.